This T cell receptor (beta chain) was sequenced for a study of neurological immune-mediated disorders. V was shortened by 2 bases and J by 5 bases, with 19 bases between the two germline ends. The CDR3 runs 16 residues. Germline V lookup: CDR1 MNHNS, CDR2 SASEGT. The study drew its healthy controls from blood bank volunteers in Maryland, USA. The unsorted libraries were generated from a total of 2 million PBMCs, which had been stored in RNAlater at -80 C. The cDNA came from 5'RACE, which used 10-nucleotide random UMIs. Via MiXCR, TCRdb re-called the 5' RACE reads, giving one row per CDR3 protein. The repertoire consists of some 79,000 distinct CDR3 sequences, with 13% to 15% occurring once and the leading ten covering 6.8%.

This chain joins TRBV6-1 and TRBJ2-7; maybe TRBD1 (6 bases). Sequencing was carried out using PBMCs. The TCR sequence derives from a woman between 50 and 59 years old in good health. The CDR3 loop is CASSERMRGLVHEQYF. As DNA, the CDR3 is TGTGCCAGCAGTGAAAGAATGAGGGGGTTGGTCCACGAGCAGTACTTC.